Given below is one T cell receptor (beta chain) in context. What antigen it recognizes has not been identified. There are no base qualities to consult, and no much larger clone falls within one base. This record belongs to a study of a mutant IDH1 vaccine in newly diagnosed glioma (dated by TCRdb to the early 2020s). About the investigation overall: Patients received eight vaccinations in weeks 1, 3, 5, 7, 11, 15, 19 and 23, corresponding to visits V03 through V10. Vaccination started 4-6 weeks after radiotherapy alone, or was given together with temozolomide cycles in the groups whose treatment included chemotherapy. The approximately 33 treated patients were around 62% male and around 40% female, with a mean age of approximately 40 years. Prior to enrollment, standard therapy consisting of radiotherapy alone, temozolomide alone, or radiochemotherapy with temozolomide had been administered to patients, with the combination being received by most patients. Peripheral blood samples were drawn at six visits, namely V03 (baseline), V05, V07, V10, V12 and V13. For exploratory analyses, longitudinal TCRB deep sequencing was carried out in 25 treated patients wherever samples were available.

The research as a whole found: Availability determined which PBMC samples were chosen for TCRB deep sequencing. Vaccine-induced immune responses across multiple MHC alleles were detected in 80% to 95% of patients. It was noted by the authors that analyses of patient blood samples could not be reproduced owing to sample limitations. No apparent relationship was observed between pseudoprogression and alterations in the top peripheral T cell clonotypes detected by TCRB sequencing.

Sample time point, as interpreted from the label and publication: week 5, during vaccination. Each vaccine dose, consisting of 300 ug of a 20-mer mutant IDH1 peptide in Montanide, was administered subcutaneously with topical imiquimod. All donors had newly diagnosed IDH1-mutant astrocytomas of WHO grade 3 or 4 that showed loss of nuclear ATRX. The samples were drawn from NOA16, a multicentre, single-arm, open-label phase I trial in Germany that tested a mutant IDH1 peptide vaccine in humans for the first time. The DNeasy Blood and Tissue Kit was used to extract genomic DNA from EDTA blood for TCRB sequencing. Reading from cysteine to phenylalanine, the CDR3 counts 16 amino acids. The read is trimmed to its CDR3 DNA, 48 bases read in frame from base 1. In the germline V gene (reference sequence), CDR1 corresponds to MNHEY and CDR2 to SMNVEV. Trimming removed 4 bases from V and 6 bases from J, leaving 19 bases between the germline ends.

To prepare the library, the immunoSEQ multiplex PCR assay was applied. Rearranged TCR beta chain sequences were amplified with the hsTCRB Kit following the manufacturer's protocol. An Illumina MiSeq was used to sequence the TCRB libraries. On the authors' methods: The kit vendor's proprietary platform handled demultiplexing, trimming and gene mapping. TCRdb carries this immuneACCESS record with in-frame sequences only. Its versions omit some clonotypes, under half of them owing to an unresolved V gene in the studies checked, with the rest unexplained. V, J and clone size derive from that table, while D and trimming were established from the DNA sequence. The sample table contains 75,000 to 85,000 clones; only one count was recorded for roughly nine tenths of them. Roughly 0.5% of the sample rests with the top ten.

Sequenced material: PBMCs, taken from a glioma patient whose treatment included an IDH1 peptide vaccine. The sequence came from a woman between 50 and 59 years old with glioma. The chain is made from TRBV27 and TRBJ2-1, and TRBD2 may be the D gene, going by 5 matching bases. The CDR3 here reads CASSYRVAPLGNEQFF. The DNA is TGTGCCAGCAGTTATCGAGTAGCGCCGTTAGGCAATGAGCAGTTCTTC.